The 17 T cell receptor beta chains below were found in one sample sequenced in a study of CD8 T cells in Susac syndrome. Reverse transcription of roughly 0.45 to 1 ug RNA was performed with random hexamers. TCRdb passed the immunoSEQ multiplex PCR reads through MiXCR, listing each CDR3 protein once. There are approximately 270,000 distinct CDR3 sequences in the sample; 85% to 95% occur only once, and 0.055% to 0.075% lies in the top ten. Sequencing input: CD4+ T cells from PBMCs. The receptors here all came from a human donor with multiple sclerosis.

The V call is TRBV20-1, the J call TRBJ1-6; TRBD1 matches 8 bases. Trimming removed 6 bases from V and 7 bases from J; junction bases left unmatched: 14. Germline V gives CDR1 DFQATT, CDR2 SNEGSKA (reference sequence). The CDR3 consists of 16 residues. CDR3 region: CSANPPLTGDNSPLHF. The CDR3 DNA sequence: TGCAGTGCGAATCCACCCCTGACAGGGGACAATTCACCCCTCCACTTT.

V gene TRBV14 combines with J gene TRBJ1-1; 9 bases are shared with TRBD1. Germline CDR1 reads SGHDN; CDR2 reads FVKESK. Trimming cost V 10 bases and J 5 bases; bases outside gene matches: 17. CDR3 length: 16 residues. DNA of the CDR3: TGTGCCACCAGGAACCGGGACAGGGTATGCGGAACTGAAGCTTTCTTT. Amino acid sequence: CATRNRDRVCGTEAFF.

The chain uses TRBV6-6 and TRBJ1-1; TRBD1 agrees at 7 bases. The CDR3 has 13 amino acids. Looked up from germline, CDR1 is MNHNY and CDR2 is SVGAGI (reference sequence). V dropped 5 bases and J dropped 3; count of bases not matched to a gene: 3. The CDR3, as DNA: TGTGCCAGCAGTGACAGGGATGACACTGAAGCTTTCTTT. Amino acids: CASSDRDDTEAFF.

The CDR3 DNA is TGTGCCAGCAGTGGAGGGGCGGGTCGAGAAGATACGCAGTATTTT. It codes for CASSGGAGREDTQYF. The V and J genes are TRBV6-1 and TRBJ2-3; D could derive from TRBD1 or TRBD2 (5 bases each). The CDR3 has 15 amino acids. The germline gives CDR1 MNHNS, CDR2 SASEGT. V lost 4 bases and J lost 5, with 16 bases in between.

The gene calls are TRBV24-1 and TRBJ2-7; D is possibly TRBD1 (6 bases). Trimming removed 4 bases from V and 6 bases from J, with 15 bases in between. The CDR3 consists of 14 residues. Germline CDR1 and CDR2: KGHDR and SFDVKD. Here the CDR3 reads CATSEGQGLGEQYF. CDR3 bases: TGTGCCACCAGTGAGGGACAAGGGCTTGGCGAGCAGTACTTC.

The chain links TRBV7-2 to TRBJ2-2; perhaps TRBD1 as D (5 bases). V was shortened by 6 bases and J by 2 bases, with 16 bases between the two germline ends. The germline CDR1 and CDR2 sequences are SGHTA and FQGNSA. CDR3 length equals 16 residues. CDR3 in DNA: TGTGCCAGCAGTTCGACAGCCATCTCTAACACCGGGGAGCTGTTTTTT. It codes for CASSSTAISNTGELFF.

The V and J genes are TRBV4-1 and TRBJ2-5; TRBD1 is a possible D gene (5 bases). The CDR3 runs 14 residues. V was clipped by 0 bases and J by 5 bases, with 10 bases between them. Germline assignment: CDR1 MGHRA and CDR2 YSYEKL. In DNA, the CDR3 is TGCGCCAGCAGCCAAGACACATGGGGCGAGACCCAGTACTTC. It codes for CASSQDTWGETQYF.

The CDR3 region is CATSDFLGTPQHF. DNA for the CDR3: TGTGCCACCAGTGATTTCCTGGGCACACCCCAGCATTTT. The genes are TRBV24-1 and TRBJ1-5; D remains ambiguous. Trimming took 1 base from V and 10 from J, leaving 10 bases between them. Germline V gene sequence: CDR1 KGHDR, CDR2 SFDVKD. The CDR3 loop spans 13 amino acids.

The chain joins TRBV11-2 to TRBJ2-3; D unresolved. With 5 bases removed from V and 0 bases from J, the gap between germline ends came to 9 bases. The germline V gene encodes CDR1 SGHAT and CDR2 FQNNGV. CDR3 length: 14 residues. CDR3 DNA: TGTGCCAGCAGCGCGGTGCTAAGCACAGATACGCAGTATTTT. Amino acids: CASSAVLSTDTQYF. The whole variable domain, remainder taken from reference TRBV11-2 and TRBJ2-3, is EAGVAQSPRYKIIEKRQSVAFWCNPISGHATLYWYQQILGQGPKLLIQFQNNGVVDDSQLPKDRFSAERLKGVDSTLKIQPAKLEDSAVYLCASSAVLSTDTQYFGPGTRLTVL.

The rearrangement joins TRBV28 to TRBJ2-7; 11 bases agree with TRBD1. After removal of 10 bases from V and 6 bases from J, the junction contained 8 bases not matched to a gene. CDR1 MDHEN and CDR2 SYDVKM come from the germline V gene. This CDR3 comprises 13 residues. The CDR3 DNA follows: TGTGCCACCCTGGACAGGGGGCTAGGCGAGCAGTACTTC. Translating gives CATLDRGLGEQYF.

This chain links TRBV2 with TRBJ1-5; 8 nucleotides agree with TRBD1. The CDR3 extends over 14 amino acids. Germline V lookup: CDR1 SNHLY, CDR2 FYNNEI. J lost 7 bases, V lost 5 bases, and 7 bases had no gene match. The CDR3 DNA is TGTGCCAGCAGTAAAGACAGGGGAAGGCAGCCCCAGCATTTT. It is translated as CASSKDRGRQPQHF.

The chain is built from TRBV2 and TRBJ2-7, with 8 bases fitting TRBD2. CDR3 length: 12 amino acids. Unmatched junction bases numbered 0, after V lost 2 bases and J lost 6 bases. Germline V CDR1 and CDR2: SNHLY, FYNNEI. In DNA, the CDR3 is TGTGCCAGCAGTGAACGGGGGGGCGAGCAGTACGTC. This sequence encodes CASSERGGEQYV.

This clonotype was counted a single time. The genes are TRBV6-5 and TRBJ1-1; D is unresolved. This CDR3 has 16 amino acids. V was clipped by 1 base and J by 1 base, with 13 bases between them. CDR1 MNHEY and CDR2 SVGAGI come from the germline V gene. CDR3 in amino acids: CASSYLRARGNTEAFF. In DNA, the CDR3 is TGTGCCAGCAGTTACTTGCGGGCGCGGGGGAACACTGAAGCTTTCTTT.

J is TRBJ2-2 and V is TRBV29-1, with 7 bases aligning to TRBD2. Germline V gives CDR1 SQVTM, CDR2 ANQGSEA. The CDR3 covers 14 residues. J lost 4 bases, V lost 6 bases, and 8 bases had no gene match. CDR3 region: CSVRMAGVTGELFF. In DNA, the CDR3 is TGCAGCGTAAGAATGGCGGGAGTCACCGGGGAGCTGTTTTTT.

CDR3 coding DNA: TGCAGCGCCTTTGGGACCGCGGACGCTGAAGCTTTCTTT. Residues: CSAFGTADAEAFF. This sequence joins TRBV29-1 and TRBJ1-1, with D possibly being TRBD1 (5 bases). CDR1 SQVTM and CDR2 ANQGSEA come from the germline V gene. V lost 7 bases to trimming and J lost 6 bases, with 18 bases between them. The CDR3 sequence is 13 residues long. Together with reference TRBV29-1 and TRBJ1-1, the CDR3 gives the full variable domain: SAVISQKPSRDICQRGTSLTIQCQVDSQVTMMFWYRQQPGQSLTLIATANQGSEATYESGFVIDKFPISRPNLTFSTLTVSNMSPEDSSIYLCSAFGTADAEAFFGQGTRLTVV.

The V and J genes are TRBV4-1 and TRBJ2-1; 11 nucleotides align to TRBD2. J lost 7 bases, V lost 1 base, and 6 bases had no gene match. This CDR3 has 16 residues. CDR1 and CDR2 from the germline V gene are MGHRA and YSYEKL. The CDR3 nucleotides are TGCGCCAGCAGCCAAGGGGGTAGCGGGAGGGGGAATGAGCAGTTCTTC. This translates into CASSQGGSGRGNEQFF.

The chain carries TRBV30 and TRBJ2-5; possible D gene TRBD2, 7 bases. V lost 0 bases and J lost 9, with 14 bases in between. The CDR3 sequence is 13 residues long. The germline gives CDR1 GTSNPN, CDR2 SVGIG (reference sequence). The CDR3 is CAWSVGGLEAQYF. The CDR3 nucleotides are TGTGCCTGGAGTGTCGGGGGGCTGGAGGCCCAGTACTTC.